The TCR beta chain under discussion was sequenced for a study of OX40 agonist ivuxolimab in advanced cancers. Repertoires were generated with immunoSEQ multiplex PCR, while TCRdb's copy carries only in-frame clones and drops some. The sample contains some 37,000 clones, 65% to 85% of which appear only once. Only one count was recorded for this clone. Its specificity is not known. The CDR3 spans 15 residues. The V end lost 1 base, the J end lost 3 bases, and 14 bases lay between the germline ends. In germline, CDR1 is SGHDT, CDR2 YYEEEE. Study-wide points: Circulating CD4+ and CD8+ T cells showed clonal expansion by week 6 at 0.1 to 3.0 mg/kg.

The chain couples TRBV5-6 to TRBJ2-7; no clear D. This TCR derives from an adult with an advanced solid tumor such as melanoma, head and neck, liver or kidney cancer. The sample in question was CD4+ or CD8+ T cells sorted from blood, obtained in a trial of the OX40 agonist ivuxolimab. In nucleotides, the CDR3 is TGTGCCAGCAGCTTGACGGGTATGATCTACTACGAGCAGTACTTC. This gives the protein CASSLTGMIYYEQYF.